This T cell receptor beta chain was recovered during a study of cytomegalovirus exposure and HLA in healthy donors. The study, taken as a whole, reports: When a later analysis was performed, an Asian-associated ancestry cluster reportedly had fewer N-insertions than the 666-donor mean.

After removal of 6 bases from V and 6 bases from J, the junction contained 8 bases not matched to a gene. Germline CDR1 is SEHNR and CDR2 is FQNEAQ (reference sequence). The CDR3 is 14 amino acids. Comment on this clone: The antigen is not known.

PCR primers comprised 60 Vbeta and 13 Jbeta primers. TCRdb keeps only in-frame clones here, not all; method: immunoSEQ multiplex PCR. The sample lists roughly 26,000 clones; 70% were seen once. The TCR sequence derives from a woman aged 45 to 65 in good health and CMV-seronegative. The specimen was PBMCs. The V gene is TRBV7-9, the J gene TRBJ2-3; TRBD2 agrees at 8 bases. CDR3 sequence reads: CASSFGGALDTQYF. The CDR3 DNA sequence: TGTGCCAGCAGTTTCGGGGGGGCATTGGATACGCAGTATTTT.